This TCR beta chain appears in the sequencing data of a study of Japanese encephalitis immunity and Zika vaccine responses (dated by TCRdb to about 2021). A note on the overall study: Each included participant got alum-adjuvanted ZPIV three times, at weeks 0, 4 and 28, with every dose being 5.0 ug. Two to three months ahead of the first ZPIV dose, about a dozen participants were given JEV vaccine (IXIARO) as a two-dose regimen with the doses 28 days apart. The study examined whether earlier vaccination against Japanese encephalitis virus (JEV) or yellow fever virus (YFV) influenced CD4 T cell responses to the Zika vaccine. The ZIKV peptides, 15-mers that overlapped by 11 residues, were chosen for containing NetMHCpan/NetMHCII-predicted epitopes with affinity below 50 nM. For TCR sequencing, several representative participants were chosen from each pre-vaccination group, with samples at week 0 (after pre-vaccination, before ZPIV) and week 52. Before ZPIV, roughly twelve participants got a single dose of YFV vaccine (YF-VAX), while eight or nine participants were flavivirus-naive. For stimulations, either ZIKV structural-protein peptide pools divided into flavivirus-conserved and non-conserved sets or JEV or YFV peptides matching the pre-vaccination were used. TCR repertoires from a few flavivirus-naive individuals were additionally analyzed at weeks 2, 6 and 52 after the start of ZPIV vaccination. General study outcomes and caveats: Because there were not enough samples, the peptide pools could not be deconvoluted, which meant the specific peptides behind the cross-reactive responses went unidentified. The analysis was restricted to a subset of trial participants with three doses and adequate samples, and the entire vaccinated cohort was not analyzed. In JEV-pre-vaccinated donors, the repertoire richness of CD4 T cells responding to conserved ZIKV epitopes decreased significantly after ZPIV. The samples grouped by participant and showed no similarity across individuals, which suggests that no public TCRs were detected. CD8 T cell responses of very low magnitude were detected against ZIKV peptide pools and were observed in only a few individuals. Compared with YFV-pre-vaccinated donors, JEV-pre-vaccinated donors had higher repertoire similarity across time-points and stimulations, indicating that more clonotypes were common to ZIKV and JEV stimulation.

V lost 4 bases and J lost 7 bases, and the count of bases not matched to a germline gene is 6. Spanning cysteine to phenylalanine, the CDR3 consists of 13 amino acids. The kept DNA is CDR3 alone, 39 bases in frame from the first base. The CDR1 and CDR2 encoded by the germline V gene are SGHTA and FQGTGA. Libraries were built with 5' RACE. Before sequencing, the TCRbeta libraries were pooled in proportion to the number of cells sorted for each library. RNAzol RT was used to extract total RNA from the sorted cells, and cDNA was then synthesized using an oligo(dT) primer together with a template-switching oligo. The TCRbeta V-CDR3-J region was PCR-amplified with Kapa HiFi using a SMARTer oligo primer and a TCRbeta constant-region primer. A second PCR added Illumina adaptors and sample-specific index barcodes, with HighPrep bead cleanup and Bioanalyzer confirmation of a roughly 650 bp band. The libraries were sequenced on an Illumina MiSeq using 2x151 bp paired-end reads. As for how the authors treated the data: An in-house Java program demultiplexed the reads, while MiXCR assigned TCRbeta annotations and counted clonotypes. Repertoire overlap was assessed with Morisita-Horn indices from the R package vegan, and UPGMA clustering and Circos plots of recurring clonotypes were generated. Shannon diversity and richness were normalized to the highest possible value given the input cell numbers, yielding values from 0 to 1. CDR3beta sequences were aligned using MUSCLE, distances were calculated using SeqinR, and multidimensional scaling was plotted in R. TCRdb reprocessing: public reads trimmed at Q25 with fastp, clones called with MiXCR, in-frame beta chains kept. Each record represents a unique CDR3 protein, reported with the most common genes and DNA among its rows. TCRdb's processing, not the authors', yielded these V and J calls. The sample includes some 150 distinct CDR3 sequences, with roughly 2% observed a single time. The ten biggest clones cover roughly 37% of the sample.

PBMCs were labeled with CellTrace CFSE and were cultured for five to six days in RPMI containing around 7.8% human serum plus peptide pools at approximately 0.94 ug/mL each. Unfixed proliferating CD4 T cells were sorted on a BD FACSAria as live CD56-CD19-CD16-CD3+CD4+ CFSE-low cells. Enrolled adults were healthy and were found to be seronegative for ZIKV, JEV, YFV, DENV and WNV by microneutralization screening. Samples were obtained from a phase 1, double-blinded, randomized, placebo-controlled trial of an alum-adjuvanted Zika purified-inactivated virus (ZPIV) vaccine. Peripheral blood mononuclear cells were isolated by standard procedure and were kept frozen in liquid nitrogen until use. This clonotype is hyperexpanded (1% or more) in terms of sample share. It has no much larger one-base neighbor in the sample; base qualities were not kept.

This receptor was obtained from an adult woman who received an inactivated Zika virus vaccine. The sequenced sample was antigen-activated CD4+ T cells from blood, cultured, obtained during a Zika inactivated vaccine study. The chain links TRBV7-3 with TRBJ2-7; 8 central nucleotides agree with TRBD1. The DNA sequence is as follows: TGTGCCAGCAGCTCCCCCGGACAGGGTGAGCAGTACTTC. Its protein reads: CASSSPGQGEQYF.